The 6 T cell receptor beta chains below all came from one sample that was sequenced in a study of blood T cell repertoires in COVID-19. TCRdb's copy holds only in-frame clones and misses some; the assay was immunoSEQ multiplex PCR. The table lists approximately 200,000 clones, roughly 84% of them singletons. Sequencing was carried out using peripheral blood. These receptors all stem from a woman aged 60-70 years who had recovered from COVID-19.

V gene TRBV18 combines with J gene TRBJ1-3, with a possible D match to TRBD1 (6 bases). The CDR3 is made up of 17 amino acids. Trimming left V 6 bases short and J 3 bases short, with 21 bases between. The germline gives CDR1 KGHSH, CDR2 LQKENI. The CDR3 loop reads CASSRASGVENGNTIYF. The CDR3 DNA sequence: TGTGCCAGCTCCCGGGCGTCAGGGGTAGAGAATGGAAACACCATATATTTT.

The CDR3: CASSLGPSTSGGLNIQYF. The DNA for the CDR3 is TGCGCCAGCAGCTTGGGTCCCTCCACTAGCGGGGGCTTAAACATTCAGTACTTC. This rearrangement joins TRBV5-1 to TRBJ2-4; 11 nucleotides match TRBD2. From germline, CDR1 is SGHRS and CDR2 YFSETQ. This CDR3 contains 18 residues. The V segment lost 0 bases and the J segment 6 bases; nucleotides outside the gene matches: 11.

The chain couples TRBV6-4 to TRBJ1-1; no definite D call. Germline loops: CDR1 MRHNA, CDR2 SNTAGT. This CDR3 has 14 amino acids. The V end lost 5 bases, the J end lost 0 bases, and 10 bases lay between the germline ends. CDR3 in amino acids: CASSPGPMNTEAFF. The CDR3 DNA sequence: TGTGCCAGCAGTCCAGGTCCCATGAACACTGAAGCTTTCTTT.

V usage is TRBV11-2 and J usage is TRBJ1-3; the D gene is possibly TRBD1 (6 bases). V lost 4 bases and J lost 6, with 16 bases in between. This CDR3 is built from 15 residues. Germline V gives CDR1 SGHAT, CDR2 FQNNGV. In nucleotides, the CDR3 is TGTGCCAGCAGCTCAAATGGGGCAGGGGAAAACACCATATATTTT. Amino acids: CASSSNGAGENTIYF.

CDR3 bases: TGTGCCAGCAGTGAAAGCGGGGGTGGCACTGAAGCTTTCTTT. It codes for CASSESGGGTEAFF. The J gene is TRBJ1-1, the V gene TRBV6-1; TRBD1 is a possible D gene (5 bases). Germline V lookup: CDR1 MNHNS, CDR2 SASEGT. Trimming left V 2 bases short and J 4 bases short, with 11 bases between. The CDR3 runs 14 residues.

The J gene is TRBJ1-1, the V gene TRBV19; no firm D call. The V gene's germline CDR1 is LNHDA and CDR2 SQIVND (reference sequence). The CDR3 totals 14 residues. The ends were cut back, 7 bases at V and 4 bases at J, with 16 bases in the middle. CDR3 residues: CASTPSGLGTEAFF. The DNA of the CDR3 is TGTGCCAGTACCCCCAGCGGCCTGGGCACTGAAGCTTTCTTT.